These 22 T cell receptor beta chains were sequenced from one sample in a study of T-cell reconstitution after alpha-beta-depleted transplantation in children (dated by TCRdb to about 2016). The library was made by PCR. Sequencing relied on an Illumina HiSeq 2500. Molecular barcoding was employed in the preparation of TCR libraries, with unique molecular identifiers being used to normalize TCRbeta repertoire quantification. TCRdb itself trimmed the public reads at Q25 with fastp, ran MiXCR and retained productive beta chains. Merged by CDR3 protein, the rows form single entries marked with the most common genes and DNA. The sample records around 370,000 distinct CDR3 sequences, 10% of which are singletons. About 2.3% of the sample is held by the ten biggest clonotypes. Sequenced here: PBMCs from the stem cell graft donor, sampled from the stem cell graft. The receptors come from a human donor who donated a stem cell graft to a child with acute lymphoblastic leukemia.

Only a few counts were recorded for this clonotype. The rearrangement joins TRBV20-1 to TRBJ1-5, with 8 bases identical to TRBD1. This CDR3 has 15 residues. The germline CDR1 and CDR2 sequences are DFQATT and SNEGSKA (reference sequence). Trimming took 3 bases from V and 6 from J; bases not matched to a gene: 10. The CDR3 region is CSARDWTGKSQPQHF. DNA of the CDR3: TGCAGTGCTAGGGATTGGACAGGGAAAAGTCAGCCCCAGCATTTT.

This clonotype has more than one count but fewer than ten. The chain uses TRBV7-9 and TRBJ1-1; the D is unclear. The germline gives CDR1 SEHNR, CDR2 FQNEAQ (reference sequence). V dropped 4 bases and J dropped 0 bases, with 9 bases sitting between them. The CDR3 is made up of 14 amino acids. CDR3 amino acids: CASSSRTVNTEAFF. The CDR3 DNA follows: TGTGCCAGCAGCTCCAGGACGGTGAACACTGAAGCTTTCTTT.

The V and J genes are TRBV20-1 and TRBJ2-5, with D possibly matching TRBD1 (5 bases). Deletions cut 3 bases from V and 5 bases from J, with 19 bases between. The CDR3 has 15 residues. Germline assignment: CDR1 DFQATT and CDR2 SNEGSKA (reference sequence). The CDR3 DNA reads TGCAGTGCTAGTGGCCCCAGCACGCACAGGGAGACCCAGTACTTC. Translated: CSASGPSTHRETQYF.

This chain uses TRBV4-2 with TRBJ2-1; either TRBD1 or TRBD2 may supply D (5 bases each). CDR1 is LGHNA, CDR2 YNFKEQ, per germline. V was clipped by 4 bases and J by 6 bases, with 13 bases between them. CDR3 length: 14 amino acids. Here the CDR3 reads CASSPGPFCNEQFF. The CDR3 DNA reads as TGTGCCAGCAGCCCGGGGCCCTTCTGCAATGAGCAGTTCTTC.

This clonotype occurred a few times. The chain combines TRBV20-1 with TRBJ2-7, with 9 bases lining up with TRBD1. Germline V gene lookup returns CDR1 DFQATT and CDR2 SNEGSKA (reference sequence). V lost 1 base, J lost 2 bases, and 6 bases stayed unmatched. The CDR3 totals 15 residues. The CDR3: CSARGGGDRAYEQYF. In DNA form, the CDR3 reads TGCAGTGCTAGAGGGGGTGGGGACAGGGCCTACGAGCAGTACTTC.

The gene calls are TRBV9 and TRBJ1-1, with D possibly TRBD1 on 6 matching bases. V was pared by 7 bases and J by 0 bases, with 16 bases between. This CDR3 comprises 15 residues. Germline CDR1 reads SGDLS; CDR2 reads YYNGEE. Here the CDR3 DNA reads TGTGCCAGCGGTTATGGCAGGGGTATGAACACTGAAGCTTTCTTT. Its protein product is CASGYGRGMNTEAFF.

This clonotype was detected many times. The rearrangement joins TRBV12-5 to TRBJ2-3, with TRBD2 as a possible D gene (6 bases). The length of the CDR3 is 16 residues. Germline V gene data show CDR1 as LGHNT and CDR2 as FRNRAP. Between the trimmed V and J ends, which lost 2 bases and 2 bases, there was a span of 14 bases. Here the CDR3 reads CASGLFRGSHTDTQYF. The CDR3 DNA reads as TGTGCTAGTGGTTTGTTCCGGGGGTCCCACACAGATACGCAGTATTTT.

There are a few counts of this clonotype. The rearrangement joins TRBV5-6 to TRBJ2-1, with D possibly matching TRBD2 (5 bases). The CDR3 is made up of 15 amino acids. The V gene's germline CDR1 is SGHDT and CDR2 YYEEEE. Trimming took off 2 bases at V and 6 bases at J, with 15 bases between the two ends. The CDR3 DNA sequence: TGTGCCAGCAGCTTTGCCGGCGCTGGAGGCAATGAGCAGTTCTTC. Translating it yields CASSFAGAGGNEQFF.

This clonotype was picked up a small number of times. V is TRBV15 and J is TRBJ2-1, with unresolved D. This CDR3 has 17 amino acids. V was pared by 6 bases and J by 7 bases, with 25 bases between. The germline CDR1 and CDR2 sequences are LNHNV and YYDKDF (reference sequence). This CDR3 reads CATRSSAPRPGNNEQFF. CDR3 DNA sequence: TGTGCCACCAGATCGTCAGCGCCGAGGCCTGGGAATAATGAGCAGTTCTTC.

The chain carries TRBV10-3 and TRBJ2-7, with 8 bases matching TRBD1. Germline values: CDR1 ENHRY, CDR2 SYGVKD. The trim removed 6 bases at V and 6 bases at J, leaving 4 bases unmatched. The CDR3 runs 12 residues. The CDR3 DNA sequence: TGTGCCATCAGCCAAGACAGGGGCGAGCAGTACTTC. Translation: CAISQDRGEQYF.

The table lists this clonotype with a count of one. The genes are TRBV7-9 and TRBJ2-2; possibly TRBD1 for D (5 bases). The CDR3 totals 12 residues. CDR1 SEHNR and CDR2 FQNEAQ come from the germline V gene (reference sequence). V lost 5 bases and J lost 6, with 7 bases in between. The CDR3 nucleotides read TGTGCCAGCAGCCCCAGGGCCGGGGAGCTGTTTTTT. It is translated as CASSPRAGELFF.

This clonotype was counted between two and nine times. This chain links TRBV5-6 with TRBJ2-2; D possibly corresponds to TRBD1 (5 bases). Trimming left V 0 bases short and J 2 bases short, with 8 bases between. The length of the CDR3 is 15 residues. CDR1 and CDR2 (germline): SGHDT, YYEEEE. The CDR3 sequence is CASSLAGHNTGELFF. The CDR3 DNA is TGTGCCAGCAGCTTGGCCGGACATAACACCGGGGAGCTGTTTTTT.

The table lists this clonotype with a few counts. Here the CDR3 reads CASSLARTLTTDTQYF. DNA of the CDR3: TGTGCCAGCAGCTTAGCGAGGACCCTGACCACAGATACGCAGTATTTT. The chain has TRBV7-9 and TRBJ2-3, with D unclear. Germline V CDR1 and CDR2: SEHNR, FQNEAQ (reference sequence). The CDR3 is made up of 16 amino acids. Trimming took off 0 bases at V and 2 bases at J, with 12 bases between the two ends.

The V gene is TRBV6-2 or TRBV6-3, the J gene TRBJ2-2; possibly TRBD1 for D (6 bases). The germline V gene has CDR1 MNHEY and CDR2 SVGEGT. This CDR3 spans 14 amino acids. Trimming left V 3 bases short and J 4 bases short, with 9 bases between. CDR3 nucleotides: TGTGCCAGCAGTTATACAGGGAGCACCGGGGAGCTGTTTTTT. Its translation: CASSYTGSTGELFF.

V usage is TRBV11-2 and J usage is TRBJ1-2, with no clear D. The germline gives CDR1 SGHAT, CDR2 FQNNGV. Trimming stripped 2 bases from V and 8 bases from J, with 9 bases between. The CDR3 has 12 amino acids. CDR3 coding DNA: TGTGCCAGCAGCTTAAATCCCCTAGGCTACACCTTC. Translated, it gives CASSLNPLGYTF.

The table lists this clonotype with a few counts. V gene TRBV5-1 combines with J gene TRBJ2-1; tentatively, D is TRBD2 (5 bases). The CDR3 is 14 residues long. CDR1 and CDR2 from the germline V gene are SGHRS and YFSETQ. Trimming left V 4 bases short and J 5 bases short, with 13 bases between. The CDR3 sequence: CASSPGSGNNEQFF. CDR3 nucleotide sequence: TGCGCCAGCAGCCCGGGGTCGGGCAACAATGAGCAGTTCTTC.

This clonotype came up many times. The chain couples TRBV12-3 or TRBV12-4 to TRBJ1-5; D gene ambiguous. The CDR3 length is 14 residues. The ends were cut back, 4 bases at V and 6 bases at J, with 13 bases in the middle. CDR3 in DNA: TGTGCCAGCAGTTACGAGGCAGCAGCTCAGCCCCAGCATTTT. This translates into CASSYEAAAQPQHF.

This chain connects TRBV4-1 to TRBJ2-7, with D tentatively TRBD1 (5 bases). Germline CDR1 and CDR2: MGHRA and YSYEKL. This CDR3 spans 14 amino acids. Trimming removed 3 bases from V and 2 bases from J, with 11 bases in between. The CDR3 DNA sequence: TGCGCCAGCAGCCATGCTTGGGGCCCCTACGAGCAGTACTTC. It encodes CASSHAWGPYEQYF.

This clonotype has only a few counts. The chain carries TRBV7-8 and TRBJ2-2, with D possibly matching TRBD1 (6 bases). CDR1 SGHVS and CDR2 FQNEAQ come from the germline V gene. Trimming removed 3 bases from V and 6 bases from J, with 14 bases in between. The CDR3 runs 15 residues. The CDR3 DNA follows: TGTGCCAGCAGCTTCGGCAGGGGACAACCCGGGGAGCTGTTTTTT. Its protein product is CASSFGRGQPGELFF.

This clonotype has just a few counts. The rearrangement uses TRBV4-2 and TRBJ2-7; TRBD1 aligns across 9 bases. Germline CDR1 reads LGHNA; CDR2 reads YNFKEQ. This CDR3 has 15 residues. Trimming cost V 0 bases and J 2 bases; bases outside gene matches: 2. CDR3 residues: CASSQEGQGTYEQYF. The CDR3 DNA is TGTGCCAGCAGCCAAGAGGGACAGGGAACCTACGAGCAGTACTTC.

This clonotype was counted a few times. CDR3 sequence (DNA): TGTGCCAGCAGTTTATGGGGGACGGGCTCCTACGAGCAGTACTTC. Translation gives CASSLWGTGSYEQYF. V and J are TRBV27 and TRBJ2-7; D is perhaps TRBD1 or TRBD2 (5 bases each). Germline V gives CDR1 MNHEY, CDR2 SMNVEV (reference sequence). Trimming pared 1 base from V and 0 bases from J, leaving 10 bases between. This CDR3 region has 15 residues.

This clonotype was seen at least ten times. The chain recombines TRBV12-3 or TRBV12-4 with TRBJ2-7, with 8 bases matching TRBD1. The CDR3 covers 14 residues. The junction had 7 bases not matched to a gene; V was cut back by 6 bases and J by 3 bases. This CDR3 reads CASSLQGAYYEQYF. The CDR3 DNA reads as TGTGCCAGCAGCCTCCAGGGGGCTTACTACGAGCAGTACTTC.